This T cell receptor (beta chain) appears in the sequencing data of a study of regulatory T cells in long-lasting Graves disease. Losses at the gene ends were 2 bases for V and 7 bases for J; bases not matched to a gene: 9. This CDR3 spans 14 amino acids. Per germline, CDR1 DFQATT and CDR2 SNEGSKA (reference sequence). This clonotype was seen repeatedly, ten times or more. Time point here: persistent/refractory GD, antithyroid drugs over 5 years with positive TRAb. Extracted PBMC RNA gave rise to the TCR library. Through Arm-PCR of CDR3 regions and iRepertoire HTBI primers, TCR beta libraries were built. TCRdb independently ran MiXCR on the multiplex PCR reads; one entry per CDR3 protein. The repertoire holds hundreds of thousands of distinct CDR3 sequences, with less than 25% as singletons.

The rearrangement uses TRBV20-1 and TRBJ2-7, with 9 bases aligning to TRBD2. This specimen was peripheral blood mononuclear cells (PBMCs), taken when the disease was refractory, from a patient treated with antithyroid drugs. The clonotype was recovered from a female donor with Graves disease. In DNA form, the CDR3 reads TGCAGTGCTAGATCCCCTAGCGGGGCGCCAGAGCAGTACTTC. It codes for CSARSPSGAPEQYF.